Sequencing of this T cell receptor (beta chain) was carried out in a study of blood T cell repertoires in COVID-19. Study-wide context: Acute and convalescent COVID-19 specimens originated in the United States, Italy and Spain. PBMCs, B-cell-depleted T cells, or T cells provided the cDNA or gDNA that made up the material.

In the authors' methods: It was from reference gene primer amplification that nucleated cell counts were estimated. Clones were read by immunoSEQ multiplex PCR, and TCRdb kept only the in-frame ones, dropping some. For V, J and clone size, that table is used; D and trimming come from the DNA. The data contain about 190,000 clones, around 80% of them singletons. The junction had 7 bases not matched to a gene; V was cut back by 7 bases and J by 6 bases. Per germline, CDR1 SQVTM and CDR2 ANQGSEA. This CDR3 spans 14 amino acids. Sample: peripheral blood. This chain uses TRBV29-1 with TRBJ2-1, with 12 nucleotides matching TRBD1. The sequence was collected from a man younger than 45 with active or convalescent COVID-19. The CDR3 region has the DNA TGCAGCGGCCCCGGGACAGGGGGCTTCAATGAGCAGTTCTTC. This encodes CSGPGTGGFNEQFF.